This is a list of T cell receptor beta chains from one sample in a study of blood T cell repertoires in COVID-19. Clones were read by immunoSEQ multiplex PCR, and TCRdb kept only the in-frame ones, dropping some. The sample includes about 300,000 clones, 75% to 90% of them seen just once. Sequenced input: PBMCs or T cells enriched from blood (not recorded which). Receptors originate from a woman aged 40 to 49 who had recovered from COVID-19. Each CDR3 is given with its conserved first and last residue. The D gene is left open where the match is weak. The size field is filled for only some rows; it gives once, few, many or a size class.

d_call: NA; clone_size: NA; v_call: TRBV3-1/TRBV3-2; j_call: TRBJ1-3; cdr3_aa: CASGRTTALSGNTIYF
d_call: TRBD1; clone_size: few; v_call: TRBV2; j_call: TRBJ1-2; cdr3_aa: CASSRGQNNYGYTF
d_call: NA; clone_size: once; v_call: TRBV9; j_call: TRBJ2-1; cdr3_aa: CASNRRQTINEQFF
d_call: NA; clone_size: NA; v_call: TRBV19; j_call: TRBJ2-2; cdr3_aa: CASSMGNTGELFF
d_call: NA; clone_size: NA; v_call: TRBV12-3/TRBV12-4; j_call: TRBJ2-7; cdr3_aa: CASSFTTDSGQYF
d_call: NA; clone_size: NA; v_call: TRBV9; j_call: TRBJ2-2; cdr3_aa: CASSVGSYNTGELFF
d_call: NA; clone_size: NA; v_call: TRBV10-3; j_call: TRBJ2-1; cdr3_aa: CAISELGPLSSYNEQFF
d_call: NA; clone_size: NA; v_call: TRBV2; j_call: TRBJ1-5; cdr3_aa: CASSPQGSNSNQPQHF
d_call: TRBD2; clone_size: NA; v_call: TRBV11-3; j_call: TRBJ2-6; cdr3_aa: CASSLTGGSGANVLTF
d_call: NA; clone_size: NA; v_call: TRBV20-1; j_call: TRBJ2-1; cdr3_aa: CSAGLLYEQFF
d_call: NA; clone_size: NA; v_call: TRBV2; j_call: TRBJ1-5; cdr3_aa: CASSELGKGQPQHF
d_call: TRBD2; clone_size: NA; v_call: TRBV7-3; j_call: TRBJ2-1; cdr3_aa: CASSLGDYHYNEQFF
d_call: TRBD1; clone_size: NA; v_call: TRBV7-2; j_call: TRBJ2-7; cdr3_aa: CASSLSWAGGQYF
d_call: TRBD1; clone_size: NA; v_call: TRBV2; j_call: TRBJ1-1; cdr3_aa: CASGTGRMNTEAFF
d_call: TRBD1; clone_size: NA; v_call: TRBV2; j_call: TRBJ1-1; cdr3_aa: CASSDRGEAFF
d_call: NA; clone_size: NA; v_call: TRBV12-5; j_call: TRBJ2-7; cdr3_aa: CASSGTIYEQYF
d_call: NA; clone_size: NA; v_call: TRBV1; j_call: TRBJ2-7; cdr3_aa: CTSSPHYEQYF
d_call: TRBD2; clone_size: few; v_call: TRBV7-2; j_call: TRBJ2-1; cdr3_aa: CASRLAGSREQFF
d_call: TRBD1; clone_size: NA; v_call: TRBV5-4; j_call: TRBJ1-4; cdr3_aa: CASSSRDRDEKLFF
d_call: TRBD1; clone_size: NA; v_call: TRBV19; j_call: TRBJ1-2; cdr3_aa: CASSAGSTGAGGYTF
d_call: NA; clone_size: NA; v_call: TRBV12-3/TRBV12-4; j_call: TRBJ1-2; cdr3_aa: CASQQGWGYGYTF
d_call: NA; clone_size: NA; v_call: TRBV9; j_call: TRBJ1-2; cdr3_aa: CASSFLSRENYGYTF
d_call: NA; clone_size: NA; v_call: TRBV4-2; j_call: TRBJ1-2; cdr3_aa: CASSQDAGANYGYTF
d_call: NA; clone_size: NA; v_call: TRBV29-1; j_call: TRBJ1-2; cdr3_aa: CSVGADDYGYTF
d_call: TRBD2; clone_size: NA; v_call: TRBV5-1; j_call: TRBJ2-3; cdr3_aa: CASNTGTSGGTDTQYF
d_call: TRBD1; clone_size: NA; v_call: TRBV6-1; j_call: TRBJ2-5; cdr3_aa: CASSEGQTRQETQYF
d_call: TRBD1; clone_size: NA; v_call: TRBV7-9; j_call: TRBJ1-4; cdr3_aa: CASSFYRGKLFF
d_call: TRBD1; clone_size: NA; v_call: TRBV30; j_call: TRBJ2-4; cdr3_aa: CAWSVPLRDRKNIQYF
d_call: TRBD1; clone_size: NA; v_call: TRBV3-1/TRBV3-2; j_call: TRBJ1-3; cdr3_aa: CASSQVPGGSGNTIYF
d_call: TRBD1; clone_size: NA; v_call: TRBV5-8; j_call: TRBJ1-1; cdr3_aa: CASSASQGFDTEAFF
d_call: NA; clone_size: NA; v_call: TRBV9; j_call: TRBJ1-5; cdr3_aa: CASSSGREPQPQHF
d_call: NA; clone_size: NA; v_call: TRBV10-3; j_call: TRBJ2-7; cdr3_aa: CAISSDSGEQYF
d_call: TRBD1; clone_size: NA; v_call: TRBV3-1/TRBV3-2; j_call: TRBJ1-2; cdr3_aa: CASSLNTGGFTF
d_call: NA; clone_size: NA; v_call: TRBV5-1; j_call: TRBJ1-1; cdr3_aa: CASSLVTGSPMNTEAFF
d_call: NA; clone_size: NA; v_call: TRBV6-5; j_call: TRBJ1-2; cdr3_aa: CASRESFDGGHGYTF
d_call: NA; clone_size: NA; v_call: TRBV9; j_call: TRBJ2-3; cdr3_aa: CASSGGRLGITDTQYF